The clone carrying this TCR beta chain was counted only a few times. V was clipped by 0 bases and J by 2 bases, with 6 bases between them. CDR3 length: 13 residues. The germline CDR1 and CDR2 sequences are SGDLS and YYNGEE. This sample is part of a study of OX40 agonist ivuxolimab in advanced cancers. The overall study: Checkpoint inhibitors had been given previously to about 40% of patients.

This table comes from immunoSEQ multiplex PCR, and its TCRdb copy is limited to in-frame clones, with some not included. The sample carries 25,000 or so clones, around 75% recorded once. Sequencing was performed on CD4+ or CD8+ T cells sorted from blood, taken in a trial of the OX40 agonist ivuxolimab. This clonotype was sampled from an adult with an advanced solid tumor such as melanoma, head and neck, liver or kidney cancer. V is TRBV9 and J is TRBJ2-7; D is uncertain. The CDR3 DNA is TGTGCCAGCAGCGTAGGTCTAACCTACGAGCAGTACTTC. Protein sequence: CASSVGLTYEQYF.